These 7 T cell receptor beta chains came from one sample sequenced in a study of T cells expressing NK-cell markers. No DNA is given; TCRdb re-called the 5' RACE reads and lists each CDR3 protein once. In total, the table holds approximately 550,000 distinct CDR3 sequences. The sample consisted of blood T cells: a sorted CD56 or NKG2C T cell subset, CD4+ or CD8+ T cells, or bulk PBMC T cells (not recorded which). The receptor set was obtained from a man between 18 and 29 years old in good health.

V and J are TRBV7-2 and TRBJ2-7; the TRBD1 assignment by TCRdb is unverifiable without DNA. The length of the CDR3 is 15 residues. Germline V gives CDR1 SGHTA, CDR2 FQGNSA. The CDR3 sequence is CASSPPNRGFYEQYF.

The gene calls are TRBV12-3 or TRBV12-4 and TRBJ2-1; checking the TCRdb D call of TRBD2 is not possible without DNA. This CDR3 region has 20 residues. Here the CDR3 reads CASSLVIWRLARTSYNEQFF.

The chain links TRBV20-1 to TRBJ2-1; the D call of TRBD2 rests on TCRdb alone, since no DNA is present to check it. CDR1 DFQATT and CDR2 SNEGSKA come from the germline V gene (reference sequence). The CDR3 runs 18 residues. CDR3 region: CSAGGTSGRTGTYNEQFF.

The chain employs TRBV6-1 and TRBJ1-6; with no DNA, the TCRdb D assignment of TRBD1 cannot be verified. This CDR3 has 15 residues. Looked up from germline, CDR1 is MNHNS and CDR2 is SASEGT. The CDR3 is CASSWDRVNNSPLHF.

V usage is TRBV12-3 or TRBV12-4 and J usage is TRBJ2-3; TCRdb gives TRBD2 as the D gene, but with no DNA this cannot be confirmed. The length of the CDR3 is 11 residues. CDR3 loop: CASRDGATQYF.

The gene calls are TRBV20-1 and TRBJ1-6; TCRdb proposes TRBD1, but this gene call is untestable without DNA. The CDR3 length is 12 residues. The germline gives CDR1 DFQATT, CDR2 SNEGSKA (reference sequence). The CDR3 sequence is CSANEERQTLHF.

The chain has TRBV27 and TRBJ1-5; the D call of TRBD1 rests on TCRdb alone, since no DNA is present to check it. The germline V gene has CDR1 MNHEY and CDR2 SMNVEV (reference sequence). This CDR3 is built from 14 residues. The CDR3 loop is CASSDRGGSQPQHF.